The clone carrying this T cell receptor beta chain was seen a handful of times. The data were obtained in a study of blood T cell repertoires in COVID-19. Across the whole study: The samples span acute and convalescent COVID-19 from the United States, Italy and Spain.

Generated by immunoSEQ multiplex PCR, the TCRdb table keeps only in-frame clones and is missing some. The repertoire holds nearly 80,000 clones, around 80% seen once, with over 5.5% in the top ten. CDR3 length: 18 residues. Trimming at V came to 4 bases and at J to 1 base, leaving 13 bases not matched to a gene. Germline values: CDR1 LGHNA, CDR2 YSLEER. The sequence came from a man in his 60s with active or convalescent COVID-19. The J gene is TRBJ1-1, the V gene TRBV4-3; 9 nucleotides align to TRBD1. The sequencing input was peripheral blood. The CDR3 region has the DNA TGCGCCAGCAGCCGAAACCACAGGGGGCGACTAGGGAACACTGAAGCTTTCTTT. Translation gives CASSRNHRGRLGNTEAFF.